A selection of T cell receptor beta chains follows, all from one sample in a study of radiation and T cells in renal cell carcinoma. Assay used: immunoSEQ multiplex PCR; TCRdb lists only in-frame clones, some missing. The sample yields about 18,000 clones, around 55% seen once. Sample: tumor tissue, taken from a patient whose treatment included radiotherapy and nephrectomy. These receptors came from a man between 50 and 59 years old with renal cell carcinoma. Both conserved end residues are part of each CDR3. The D gene is left open where the match is weak. Not every row has a clone size; where given, it reads once, few, many or a size class.

cdr3_aa,cdr3_nt,j_call,v_call,clone_size,d_call
CAIGGTGNTGELFF,TGTGCCATCGGCGGGACAGGCAACACCGGGGAGCTGTTTTTT,TRBJ2-2,TRBV10-3,few,TRBD1
CASSFTGGTGGEAFF,TGTGCCAGCAGTTTCACAGGGGGCACTGGGGGGGAAGCTTTCTTT,TRBJ1-1,TRBV27,many,TRBD1
CASSLGEAFF,TGTGCCAGCAGTTTAGGTGAAGCTTTCTTT,TRBJ1-1,TRBV2,large,-
CASSENLGGETQYF,TGTGCCAGCAGTGAAAATCTGGGGGGAGAGACCCAGTACTTC,TRBJ2-5,TRBV2,-,-
CASSPREGPGEKLFF,TGTGCCAGCTCACCACGGGAGGGGCCGGGTGAAAAACTGTTTTTT,TRBJ1-4,TRBV18,-,-
CAWKRQLGSTDTQYF,TGTGCCTGGAAGAGGCAGCTTGGGTCGACAGATACGCAGTATTTT,TRBJ2-3,TRBV30,-,-
CASSDVFWGSNQPQHF,TGTGCCAGCAGCGACGTTTTTTGGGGCAGCAATCAGCCCCAGCATTTT,TRBJ1-5,TRBV4-2,-,-
CASTTGQGRTYNEQFF,TGTGCCAGTACTACGGGACAGGGTCGGACCTACAATGAGCAGTTCTTC,TRBJ2-1,TRBV19,-,TRBD1
CASSTGSPDSNQPQHF,TGTGCCAGCTCAACAGGGTCTCCGGATAGCAATCAGCCCCAGCATTTT,TRBJ1-5,TRBV18,-,-
CASSEWLAGANTQYF,TGCGCCAGCAGTGAGTGGCTAGCGGGAGCAAATACGCAGTATTTT,TRBJ2-3,TRBV10-2,-,TRBD2
CASSTGTGGNQPQHF,TGCGCCAGCAGCACAGGGACAGGGGGCAATCAGCCCCAGCATTTT,TRBJ1-5,TRBV5-1,once,TRBD1
CASSLRDFPIYEQYF,TGCGCCAGCAGCCTCCGGGACTTCCCCATCTACGAGCAGTACTTC,TRBJ2-7,TRBV5-1,few,-
CSVSGDREQETQYF,TGCAGCGTATCAGGGGACAGGGAGCAAGAGACCCAGTACTTC,TRBJ2-5,TRBV29-1,few,TRBD1
CASSATSGGLGSTGELFF,TGTGCCAGCAGCGCGACTAGCGGGGGGCTAGGGAGCACCGGGGAGCTGTTTTTT,TRBJ2-2,TRBV2,-,TRBD2
CASNRDGGSGYTF,TGTGCCAGCAATCGTGACGGGGGGAGCGGCTACACCTTC,TRBJ1-2,TRBV2,-,-
CASSSLVGQGKRRELFF,TGTGCCAGCAGCAGCTTGGTGGGACAGGGGAAAAGAAGGGAGCTGTTTTTT,TRBJ2-2,TRBV5-6,few,TRBD1
CASTEAQGYGYTF,TGTGCCAGCACAGAGGCACAGGGCTACGGCTACACCTTC,TRBJ1-2,TRBV2,-,-
CASSFRSAGNTIYF,TGTGCCAGCAGCTTCCGGTCGGCTGGAAACACCATATATTTT,TRBJ1-3,TRBV5-5,-,-
CASSPTSGRARELFF,TGTGCCAGCAGCCCGACTAGCGGGAGGGCCCGGGAGCTGTTTTTT,TRBJ2-2,TRBV7-3,few,TRBD2
CASSIDHVAGELFF,TGTGCCAGTAGTATAGATCATGTGGCAGGGGAGCTGTTTTTT,TRBJ2-2,TRBV19,-,-
CASSFDGEPQYF,TGTGCCAGCAGTTTCGACGGGGAACCGCAGTATTTT,TRBJ2-3,TRBV27,-,-
CASSPLGPGVHEQYF,TGCGCCAGCAGCCCCCTGGGACCGGGGGTCCACGAGCAGTACTTC,TRBJ2-7,TRBV4-1,-,-
CASSNIAKTEAFF,TGTGCCAGCAGCAATATAGCCAAGACTGAAGCTTTCTTT,TRBJ1-1,TRBV6-5,-,-
CASSLDRANEKLFF,TGTGCCAGTAGTCTCGACAGGGCGAATGAAAAACTGTTTTTT,TRBJ1-4,TRBV19,few,TRBD1
CASSQESLGTSTDTQYF,TGCGCCAGCAGCCAAGAATCTTTGGGGACTAGCACAGATACGCAGTATTTT,TRBJ2-3,TRBV4-1,-,-
CASIPAGGTSTGELFF,TGCGCCAGCATCCCAGCGGGAGGCACCTCCACCGGGGAGCTGTTTTTT,TRBJ2-2,TRBV5-1,-,TRBD2
CASRLQGHTGELFF,TGCGCCAGCAGGTTGCAGGGGCACACCGGGGAGCTGTTTTTT,TRBJ2-2,TRBV5-1,-,-
CASSEAGAHPAGYTF,TGCGCCAGCAGCGAGGCAGGCGCTCACCCCGCGGGCTACACCTTC,TRBJ1-2,TRBV5-1,-,-
CASSVEGVGSGELFF,TGTGCCAGCAGCGTAGAAGGAGTTGGGTCCGGGGAGCTGTTTTTT,TRBJ2-2,TRBV9,-,-
CASSAQGSTEAFF,TGCGCCAGCAGCGCTCAGGGAAGCACTGAAGCTTTCTTT,TRBJ1-1,TRBV10-2,-,-
CASSPPGQPYEQYF,TGTGCCAGCTCACCACCGGGACAGCCCTACGAGCAGTACTTC,TRBJ2-7,TRBV18,-,TRBD1
CASSSWDGSSYEQYF,TGTGCCAGCAGCTCCTGGGACGGGAGCTCCTACGAGCAGTACTTC,TRBJ2-7,TRBV5-4,-,-
CASSKGRGKLRYYEQYF,TGTGCCAGCAGCAAAGGGAGGGGAAAGCTCCGGTACTACGAGCAGTACTTC,TRBJ2-7,TRBV21-1,few,-
CASSLWTGINTIYF,TGTGCCAGCAGCTTATGGACGGGGATCAACACCATATATTTT,TRBJ1-3,TRBV11-2,few,-
CSAMDSREQYF,TGCAGTGCTATGGACAGTCGGGAGCAGTACTTC,TRBJ2-7,TRBV20-1,once,-
CASSSSDRWGLATNEKLFF,TGTGCCAGCAGTTCCTCCGACAGATGGGGGCTTGCAACTAATGAAAAACTGTTTTTT,TRBJ1-4,TRBV27,-,-
CASSFGGETQYF,TGCGCCAGCAGCTTCGGAGGGGAGACCCAGTACTTC,TRBJ2-5,TRBV5-1,few,-
CASSDPPGGELFF,TGTGCCAGCAGTGACCCCCCCGGCGGGGAGCTGTTTTTT,TRBJ2-2,TRBV6-4,-,-
CSVALGDYEQYF,TGCAGCGTTGCGCTGGGGGATTACGAGCAGTACTTC,TRBJ2-7,TRBV29-1,-,-
CASRVGDGPQHF,TGCGCCAGCAGGGTGGGGGACGGGCCCCAGCATTTT,TRBJ1-5,TRBV5-1,few,-
CASSPILGGTEAFF,TGTGCCAGCAGCCCGATACTGGGGGGCACTGAAGCTTTCTTT,TRBJ1-1,TRBV9,-,-
CASREEGQGSTEAFF,TGTGCCAGCAGAGAAGAAGGACAGGGGTCGACTGAAGCTTTCTTT,TRBJ1-1,TRBV6-1,-,TRBD1
CASRPQGHYGYTF,TGTGCCAGCAGGCCACAGGGCCACTATGGCTACACCTTC,TRBJ1-2,TRBV28,-,-
CASSYSEFYSPLHF,TGTGCCAGCAGCTACAGTGAATTTTATTCACCCCTCCACTTT,TRBJ1-6,TRBV14,-,-
CASSYGGSWTEAFF,TGTGCCAGCAGCTACGGGGGTAGCTGGACTGAAGCTTTCTTT,TRBJ1-1,TRBV6-5,-,-
CASSESGGPRSGNTIYF,TGTGCCAGCAGTGAGTCAGGGGGCCCACGCTCTGGAAACACCATATATTTT,TRBJ1-3,TRBV2,-,TRBD1
CASSEGGFDSYEQYF,TGTGCCAGCAGTGAAGGAGGGTTCGATTCCTACGAGCAGTACTTC,TRBJ2-7,TRBV2,-,-
CASSLPPAGEQFF,TGTGCCAGTAGTCTTCCCCCTGCTGGTGAGCAGTTCTTC,TRBJ2-1,TRBV19,few,-
CASSPRGTEEKLFF,TGTGCCAGCAGCCCCCGAGGGACAGAAGAAAAACTGTTTTTT,TRBJ1-4,TRBV7-9,-,TRBD1
CASSPQEGQYYEQYF,TGTGCCAGCAGCCCCCAGGAAGGACAATACTACGAGCAGTACTTC,TRBJ2-7,TRBV9,-,-